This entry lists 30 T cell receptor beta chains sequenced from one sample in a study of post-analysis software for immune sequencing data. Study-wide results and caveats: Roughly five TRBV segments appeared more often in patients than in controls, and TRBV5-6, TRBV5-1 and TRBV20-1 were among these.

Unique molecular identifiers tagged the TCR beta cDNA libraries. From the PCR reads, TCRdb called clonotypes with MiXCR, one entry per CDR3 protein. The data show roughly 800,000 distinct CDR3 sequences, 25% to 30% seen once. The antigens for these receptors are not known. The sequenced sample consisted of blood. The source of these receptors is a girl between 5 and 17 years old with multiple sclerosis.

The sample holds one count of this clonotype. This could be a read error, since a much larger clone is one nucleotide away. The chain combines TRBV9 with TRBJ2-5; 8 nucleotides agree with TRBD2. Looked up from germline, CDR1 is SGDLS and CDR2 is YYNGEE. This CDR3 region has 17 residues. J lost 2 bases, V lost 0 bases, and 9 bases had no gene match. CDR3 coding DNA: TGTGCCAGCAGCGTAGATCCGCCGGGAGGGGTACAAGAGACCCAGTACTTC. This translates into CASSVDPPGGVQETQYF.

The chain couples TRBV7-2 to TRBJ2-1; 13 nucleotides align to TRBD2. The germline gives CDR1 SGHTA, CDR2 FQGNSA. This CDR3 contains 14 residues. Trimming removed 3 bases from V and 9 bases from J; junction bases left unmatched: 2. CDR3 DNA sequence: TGTGCCAGCAGCTTCGGACTAGCGGGAGCTGAGCAGTTCTTC. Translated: CASSFGLAGAEQFF.

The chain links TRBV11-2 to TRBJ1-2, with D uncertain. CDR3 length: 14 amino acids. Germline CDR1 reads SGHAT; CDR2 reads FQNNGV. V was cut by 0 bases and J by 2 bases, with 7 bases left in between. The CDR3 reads CASSLDAPNYGYTF. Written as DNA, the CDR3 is TGTGCCAGCAGCTTAGATGCACCAAACTATGGCTACACCTTC.

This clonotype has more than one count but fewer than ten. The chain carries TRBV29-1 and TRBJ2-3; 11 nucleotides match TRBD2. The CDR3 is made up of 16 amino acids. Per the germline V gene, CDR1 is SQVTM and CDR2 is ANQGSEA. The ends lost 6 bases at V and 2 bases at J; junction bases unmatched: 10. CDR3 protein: CSVEVLAGAVTDTQYF. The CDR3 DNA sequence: TGCAGCGTGGAGGTACTAGCGGGAGCGGTCACAGATACGCAGTATTTT.

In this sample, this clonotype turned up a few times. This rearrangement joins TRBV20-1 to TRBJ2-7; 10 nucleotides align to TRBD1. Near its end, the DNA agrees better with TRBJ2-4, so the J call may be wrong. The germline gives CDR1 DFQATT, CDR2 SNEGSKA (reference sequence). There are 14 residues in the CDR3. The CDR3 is CSARGDRGRVIQYF. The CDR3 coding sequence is TGCAGTGCTAGGGGGGACAGGGGAAGGGTCATTCAGTACTTC.

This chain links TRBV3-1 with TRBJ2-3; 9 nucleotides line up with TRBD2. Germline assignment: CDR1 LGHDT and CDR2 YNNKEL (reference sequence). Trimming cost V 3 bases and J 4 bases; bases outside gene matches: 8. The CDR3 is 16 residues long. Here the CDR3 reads CASSQVAGASPDTQYF. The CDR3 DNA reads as TGTGCCAGCAGCCAGGTAGCGGGAGCGTCCCCAGATACGCAGTATTTT.

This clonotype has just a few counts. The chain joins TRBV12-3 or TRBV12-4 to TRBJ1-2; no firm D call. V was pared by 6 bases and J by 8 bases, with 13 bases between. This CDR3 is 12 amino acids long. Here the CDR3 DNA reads TGTGCCAGCAGCAGAATCGTAGGGGGCTACACCTTC. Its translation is CASSRIVGGYTF.

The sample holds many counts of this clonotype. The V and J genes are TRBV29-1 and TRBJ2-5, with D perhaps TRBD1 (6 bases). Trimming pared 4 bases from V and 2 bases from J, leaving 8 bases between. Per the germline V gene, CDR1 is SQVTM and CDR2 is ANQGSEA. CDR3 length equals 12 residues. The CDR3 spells CSVGQGQETQYF. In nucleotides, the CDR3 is TGCAGCGTTGGCCAGGGGCAAGAGACCCAGTACTTC.

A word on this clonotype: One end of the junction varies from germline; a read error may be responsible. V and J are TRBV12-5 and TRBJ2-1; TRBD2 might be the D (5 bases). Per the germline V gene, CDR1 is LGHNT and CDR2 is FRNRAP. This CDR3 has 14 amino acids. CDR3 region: CTSGLPGSYNEQFF. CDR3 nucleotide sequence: TGTACTAGTGGTTTGCCTGGCAGCTACAATGAGCAGTTCTTC.

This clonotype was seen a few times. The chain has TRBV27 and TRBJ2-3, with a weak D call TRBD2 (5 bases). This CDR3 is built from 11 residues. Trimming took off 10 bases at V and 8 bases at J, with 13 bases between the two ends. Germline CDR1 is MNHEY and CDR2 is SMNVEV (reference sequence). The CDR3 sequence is CATRFAGTQYF. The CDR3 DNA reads TGTGCCACCAGATTTGCGGGTACGCAGTATTTT.

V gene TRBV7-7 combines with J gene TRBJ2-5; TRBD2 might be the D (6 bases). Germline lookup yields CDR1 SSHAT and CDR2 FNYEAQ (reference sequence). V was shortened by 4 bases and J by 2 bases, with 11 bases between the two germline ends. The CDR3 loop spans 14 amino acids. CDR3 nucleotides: TGTGCCAGCAGCTCGTCCGGGAGACAAGAGACCCAGTACTTC. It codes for CASSSSGRQETQYF.

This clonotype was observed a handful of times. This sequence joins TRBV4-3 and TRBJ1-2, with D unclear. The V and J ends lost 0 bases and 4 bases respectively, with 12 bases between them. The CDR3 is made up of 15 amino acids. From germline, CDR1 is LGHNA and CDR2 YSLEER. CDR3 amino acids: CASSQDRQRSYGYTF. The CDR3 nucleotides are TGCGCCAGCAGCCAAGATCGACAAAGAAGCTATGGCTACACCTTC.

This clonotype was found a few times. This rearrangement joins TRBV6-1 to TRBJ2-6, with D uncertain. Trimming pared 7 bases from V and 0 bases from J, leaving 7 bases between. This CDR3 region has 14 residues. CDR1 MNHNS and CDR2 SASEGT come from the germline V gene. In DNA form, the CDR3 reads TGTGCCAGCACTTGGACCTCTGGGGCCAACGTCCTGACTTTC. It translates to CASTWTSGANVLTF.

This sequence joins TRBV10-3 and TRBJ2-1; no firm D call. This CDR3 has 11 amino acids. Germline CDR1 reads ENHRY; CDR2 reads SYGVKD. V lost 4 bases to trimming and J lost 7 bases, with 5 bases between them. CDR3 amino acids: CAISAFNEQFF. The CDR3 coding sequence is TGTGCCATCAGTGCGTTTAATGAGCAGTTCTTC.

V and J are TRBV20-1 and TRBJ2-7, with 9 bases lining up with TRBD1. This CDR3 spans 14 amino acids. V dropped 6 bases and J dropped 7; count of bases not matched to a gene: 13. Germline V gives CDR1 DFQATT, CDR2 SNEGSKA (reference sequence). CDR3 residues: CSASTGTGFWEQYF. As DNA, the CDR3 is TGCAGTGCATCGACCGGGACAGGGTTTTGGGAGCAGTACTTC.

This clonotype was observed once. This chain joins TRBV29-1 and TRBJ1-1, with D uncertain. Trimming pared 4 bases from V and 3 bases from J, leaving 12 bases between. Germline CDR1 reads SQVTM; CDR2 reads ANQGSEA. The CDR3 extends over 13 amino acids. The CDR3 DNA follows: TGCAGCGTTGTCCGGGTGTACGACACTGAAGCTTTCTTT. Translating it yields CSVVRVYDTEAFF.

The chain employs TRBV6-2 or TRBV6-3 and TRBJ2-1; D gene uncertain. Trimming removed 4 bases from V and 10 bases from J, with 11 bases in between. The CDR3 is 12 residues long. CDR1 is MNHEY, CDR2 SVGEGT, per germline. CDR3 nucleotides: TGTGCCAGCAGTTCACCCCCGCCCGAGCAGTTCTTC. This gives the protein CASSSPPPEQFF.

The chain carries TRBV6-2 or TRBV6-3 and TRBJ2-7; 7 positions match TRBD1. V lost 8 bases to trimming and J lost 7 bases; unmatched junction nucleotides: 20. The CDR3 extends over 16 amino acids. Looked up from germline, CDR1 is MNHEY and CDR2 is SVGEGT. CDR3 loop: CASSPRDRMVGEEQYF. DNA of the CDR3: TGTGCCAGCTCGCCACGGGACAGAATGGTTGGGGAAGAGCAGTACTTC.

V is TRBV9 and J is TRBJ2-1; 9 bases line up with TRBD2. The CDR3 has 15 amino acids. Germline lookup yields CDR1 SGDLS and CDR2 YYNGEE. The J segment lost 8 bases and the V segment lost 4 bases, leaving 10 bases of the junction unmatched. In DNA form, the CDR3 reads TGTGCCAGCAGCCCCCGTGATAGCGGGAGTTATGAGCAGTTCTTC. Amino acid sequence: CASSPRDSGSYEQFF.

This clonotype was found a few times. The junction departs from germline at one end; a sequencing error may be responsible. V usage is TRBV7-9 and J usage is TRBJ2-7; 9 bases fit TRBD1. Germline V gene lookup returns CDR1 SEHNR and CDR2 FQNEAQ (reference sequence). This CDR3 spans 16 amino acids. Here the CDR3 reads CASNLYGQGKAYEQYF. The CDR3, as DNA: TGTGCCAGCAACTTATACGGACAGGGGAAAGCCTACGAGCAGTACTTC.

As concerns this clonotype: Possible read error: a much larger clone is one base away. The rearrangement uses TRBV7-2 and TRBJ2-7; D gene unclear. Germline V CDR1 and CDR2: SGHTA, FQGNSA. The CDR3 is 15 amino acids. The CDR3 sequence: CARSPNPGPSYEQYF. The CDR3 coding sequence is TGTGCCCGCAGCCCAAACCCGGGCCCCTCCTACGAGCAGTACTTC.

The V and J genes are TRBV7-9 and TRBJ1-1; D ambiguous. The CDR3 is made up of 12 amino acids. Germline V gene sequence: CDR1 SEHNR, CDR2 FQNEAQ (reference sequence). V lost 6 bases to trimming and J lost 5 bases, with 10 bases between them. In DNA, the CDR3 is TGTGCCAGCAGTTCCCCCGGTACTGAAGCTTTCTTT. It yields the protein CASSSPGTEAFF.

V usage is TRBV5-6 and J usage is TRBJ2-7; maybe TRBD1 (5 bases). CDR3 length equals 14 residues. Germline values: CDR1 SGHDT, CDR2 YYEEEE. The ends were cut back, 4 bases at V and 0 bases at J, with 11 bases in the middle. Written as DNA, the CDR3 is TGTGCCAGCAGCGGGGCCCACTACTCCTACGAGCAGTACTTC. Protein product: CASSGAHYSYEQYF.

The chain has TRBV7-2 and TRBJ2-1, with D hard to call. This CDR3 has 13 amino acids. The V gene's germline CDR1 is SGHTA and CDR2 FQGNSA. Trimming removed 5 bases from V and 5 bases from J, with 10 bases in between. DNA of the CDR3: TGTGCCAGCAGCCCATTAAACAACAATGAGCAGTTCTTC. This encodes CASSPLNNNEQFF.

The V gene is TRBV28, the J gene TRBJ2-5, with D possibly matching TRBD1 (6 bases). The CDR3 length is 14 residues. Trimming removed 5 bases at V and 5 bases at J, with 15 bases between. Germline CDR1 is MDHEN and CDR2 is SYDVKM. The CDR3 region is CASSVPQGRETQYF. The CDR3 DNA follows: TGTGCCAGCAGTGTCCCACAGGGTCGGGAGACCCAGTACTTC.

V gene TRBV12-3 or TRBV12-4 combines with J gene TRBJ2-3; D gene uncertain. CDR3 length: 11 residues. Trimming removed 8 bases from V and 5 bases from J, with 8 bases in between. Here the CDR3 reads CASRRVDTQYF. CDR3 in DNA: TGTGCCAGCCGAAGGGTAGATACGCAGTATTTT.

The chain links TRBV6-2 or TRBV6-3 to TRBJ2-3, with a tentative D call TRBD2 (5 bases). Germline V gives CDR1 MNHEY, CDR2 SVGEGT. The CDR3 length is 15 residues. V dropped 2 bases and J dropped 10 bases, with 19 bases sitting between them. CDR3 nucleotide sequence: TGTGCCAGCAGTTACCGGAGCGGAAACCCAGGTTCGCAGTATTTT. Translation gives CASSYRSGNPGSQYF.

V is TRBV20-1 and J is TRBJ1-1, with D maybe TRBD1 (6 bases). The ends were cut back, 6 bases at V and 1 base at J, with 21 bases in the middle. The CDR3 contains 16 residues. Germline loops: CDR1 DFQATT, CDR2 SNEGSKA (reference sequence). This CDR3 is CSASVRGGGWNTEAFF. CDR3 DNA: TGCAGTGCCTCCGTCCGGGGGGGCGGGTGGAACACTGAAGCTTTCTTT.

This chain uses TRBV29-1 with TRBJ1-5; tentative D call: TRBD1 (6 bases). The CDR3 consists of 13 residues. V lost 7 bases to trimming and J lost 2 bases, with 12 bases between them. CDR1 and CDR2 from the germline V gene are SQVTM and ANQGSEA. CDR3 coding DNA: TGCAGCGCACAGGGTGCGGGCAATCAGCCCCAGCATTTT. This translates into CSAQGAGNQPQHF.

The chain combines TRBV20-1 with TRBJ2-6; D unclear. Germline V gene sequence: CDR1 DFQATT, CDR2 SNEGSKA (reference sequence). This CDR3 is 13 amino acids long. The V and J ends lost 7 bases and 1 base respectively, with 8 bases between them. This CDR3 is CSGFVSGANVLTF. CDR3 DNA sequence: TGCAGTGGGTTCGTTTCTGGGGCCAACGTCCTGACTTTC.